These T cell receptor beta chains were read from a single sample in a study of T cells in Graves' hyperthyroidism and ophthalmopathy. Each CDR3 protein gets one entry after TCRdb re-called the multiplex PCR reads with MiXCR. The table records around 530,000 distinct CDR3 sequences, 17% of them present only once. The sample consisted of blood. The source of these receptors is a woman aged 18-30 years with Graves' ophthalmopathy. The CDR3 runs from the conserved cysteine through the conserved F or W. A D gene is named only where the DNA matches it firmly. The size of a clone is reported for some rows only, either as once, few or many, or as a class for expanded clones.

v_call,clone_size,j_call,d_call,cdr3_nt,cdr3_aa
TRBV7-9,-,TRBJ2-7,-,TGTGCCAGCAGCTTAGGGGGGGAAATGGTCTACGAGCAGTACTTC,CASSLGGEMVYEQYF
TRBV7-8,-,TRBJ2-1,TRBD2,TGTGCCAGCAGCCTACCCGGCGGGACTAGCGGGGGAAACTCCTACAATGAGCAGTTCTTC,CASSLPGGTSGGNSYNEQFF
TRBV19,few,TRBJ2-1,TRBD2,TGTGCCAGTAGTACCCGCGCGGGAGCGGGGGCCGATCAGCAGTTCTTC,CASSTRAGAGADQQFF
TRBV5-6,many,TRBJ2-5,-,TGTGCCAGCACGAGGGACTTCCAAGAGACCCAGTACTTC,CASTRDFQETQYF
TRBV5-1,-,TRBJ1-3,-,TGCGCCAGCAGCCTTGGACTGACCTCTGGAAACACCATATATTTT,CASSLGLTSGNTIYF
TRBV30,few,TRBJ2-7,-,TGTGCCTGGAGTGTATGGGCAGCAACCTACGAGCAGTACTTC,CAWSVWAATYEQYF
TRBV4-3,few,TRBJ2-1,TRBD2,TGCGCCAGCAGCCAAAAACTAGCGGGAGTTGAGCAGTTCTTC,CASSQKLAGVEQFF
TRBV5-1,few,TRBJ1-2,-,TGCGCCAGCAGCTCCCAGGTATCCGCTAACTATGGCTACACCTTC,CASSSQVSANYGYTF
TRBV19,-,TRBJ1-4,-,TGTGCCAGTAGTTCAAATGAAAAACTGTTTTTT,CASSSNEKLFF
TRBV4-2,-,TRBJ1-3,TRBD1,TGTGCCAGCAGCGATATGACAGGGGGTGGAAACACCATATATTTT,CASSDMTGGGNTIYF
TRBV15,few,TRBJ2-3,TRBD2,TGTGCCACCAGCGGGAATAGCGGGGCCGGCACAGATACGCAGTATTTT,CATSGNSGAGTDTQYF
TRBV2,many,TRBJ1-1,-,TGTGCCAGACCCCCTAGCGACCGTGAAGTCACTGAAGCTTTCTTT,CARPPSDREVTEAFF
TRBV19,few,TRBJ1-1,TRBD1,TGTGCCAGTAGTGTCCCAGGGGGGGTGACTGAAGCTTTCTTT,CASSVPGGVTEAFF
TRBV20-1,many,TRBJ1-2,TRBD1,TGCAGTGCCCAGGGACAGGGAGGCTACACCTTC,CSAQGQGGYTF
TRBV6-1,many,TRBJ1-2,TRBD1,TGTGCCAGCAGTGGGACAGGGTTCAACTATGGCTACACCTTC,CASSGTGFNYGYTF
TRBV6-1,many,TRBJ2-7,TRBD1,TGTGCCAGCAGTCGACAGGGGGCGCAGGTATCCTACGAGCAGTACTTC,CASSRQGAQVSYEQYF
TRBV19,few,TRBJ1-5,-,TGTGCCAGTAGTATGGAACAGCTTAGCAATCAGCCCCAGCATTTT,CASSMEQLSNQPQHF
TRBV9,-,TRBJ1-6,-,TGTGCCAGCAGCGTAGAGGGGTGGGGTTCACCCCTCCACTTT,CASSVEGWGSPLHF
TRBV4-1,many,TRBJ2-1,-,TGCGCCAGCAGCCAAGATCGAACGGGCAATGAGCAGTTCTTC,CASSQDRTGNEQFF
TRBV7-9,few,TRBJ2-1,TRBD2,TGTGCCAGCAGCCCTAGCGGGGATAACTACAATGAGCAGTTCTTC,CASSPSGDNYNEQFF
TRBV27,few,TRBJ2-5,TRBD2,TGTGCCAGCACTAAAATAGCGGGAGGCCGTGAGACCCAGTACTTC,CASTKIAGGRETQYF
TRBV25-1,few,TRBJ2-5,-,TGTGCCAGCAGCCTACAGGGAACTTTGGAGACCCAGTACTTC,CASSLQGTLETQYF
TRBV18,-,TRBJ1-2,-,TGTGCCAGCTCACCAAACCGGGACAACCATGGCTACACCTTC,CASSPNRDNHGYTF
TRBV5-1,many,TRBJ2-2,TRBD1,TGCGCCAGCAGCTCCACAGGGGAGAACACCGGGGAGCTGTTTTTT,CASSSTGENTGELFF
TRBV7-9,once,TRBJ2-7,-,TGTGCCAGCAGCTTAGGGGTCTCGCGGGGCTACGAGCAGTACTTC,CASSLGVSRGYEQYF
TRBV19,-,TRBJ1-1,-,TGTGCCAGTAGTATAGTAGGGGCGAAGAACACTGAAGCTTTCTTT,CASSIVGAKNTEAFF
TRBV5-1,-,TRBJ2-1,-,TGCGCCAGCAGCTTGGAAGGAGGCTCCTACGAGCAGTTCTTC,CASSLEGGSYEQFF
TRBV6-5,many,TRBJ2-7,-,TGTGCCAGCAGTTACTCACACGAGCAGTACTTC,CASSYSHEQYF
TRBV28,many,TRBJ1-6,-,TGTGCCAGCAGTTCTGGTCTCCTAGAGAGCTCCTATAATTCACCCCTCCACTTT,CASSSGLLESSYNSPLHF
TRBV4-3,-,TRBJ2-1,-,TGCGCCAGCCTCACTAGCTCCTACAATGAGCAGTTCTTC,CASLTSSYNEQFF
TRBV6-2/TRBV6-3,many,TRBJ2-7,TRBD2,TGTGCCAGCAGCTACGGGGCGGGAGGCGTCTACGAGCAGTACTTC,CASSYGAGGVYEQYF
TRBV20-1,-,TRBJ1-1,-,TGCAGTGTCAGTGGCGGGTTTAACACTGAAGCTTTCTTT,CSVSGGFNTEAFF
TRBV9,few,TRBJ1-2,-,TGTGCCAGCAGCGGAGGAGGGAACTATGGCTACACCTTC,CASSGGGNYGYTF
TRBV11-2,many,TRBJ2-7,-,TGTGCCAGCAGCCCCCTTGGGGGGCAGGGGAGAGGCGAGCAGTACTTC,CASSPLGGQGRGEQYF
TRBV11-2,many,TRBJ2-7,-,TGTGCCAGCAGCTTAGAATGGGGTTTCAGCTCCTACGAGCAGTACTTC,CASSLEWGFSSYEQYF
TRBV2,many,TRBJ1-5,TRBD1,TGTGCCAGCAGTGAAGCCAGGGGGAATCAGCCCCAGCATTTT,CASSEARGNQPQHF
TRBV7-2,-,TRBJ2-3,TRBD2,TGTGCCAGCAGCTCCCGGACTAGCGGGGGGGCCGCAGATACGCAGTATTTT,CASSSRTSGGAADTQYF
TRBV18,many,TRBJ1-4,-,TGTGCCAGCTCACCCGGGACCGTGGAACTGTTTTTT,CASSPGTVELFF
TRBV28,-,TRBJ1-2,-,TGTGCCAGCAAAGAGACCTTGGATGGCTACACCTTC,CASKETLDGYTF
TRBV7-6,many,TRBJ2-1,TRBD2,TGTGCCAGCAGCTTACTGGACAGTAGCGGGAGCTCCTACAATGAGCAGTTCTTC,CASSLLDSSGSSYNEQFF
TRBV5-4,-,TRBJ2-7,TRBD1,TGTGCCAGCAGCCCCCCGGGACAGACTATATACGAGCAGTACTTC,CASSPPGQTIYEQYF
TRBV27,many,TRBJ1-1,TRBD1,TGTGCCAGCAGCGCAGGGGGCGCGGGCACTGAAGCTTTCTTT,CASSAGGAGTEAFF
TRBV27,many,TRBJ2-5,-,TGTGCCAGCAGTTTATTCATGGGGTGGGAGACCCAGTACTTC,CASSLFMGWETQYF
TRBV4-1,-,TRBJ2-3,-,TGCGCCAGCAGCCAGCCCAGCGCAGATACGCAGTATTTT,CASSQPSADTQYF
TRBV28,-,TRBJ2-2,TRBD1,TGTGCCAGCAGCCGAACAGGGGGCGAGTCCGGGGAGCTGTTTTTT,CASSRTGGESGELFF